Here is one T cell receptor beta chain with its context. Antigen unknown. TCRdb's table, derived via immunoSEQ multiplex PCR, lists solely in-frame clones and lacks some. Among about 140,000 clones listed, 75% to 85% were seen once. From germline, CDR1 is GTSNPN and CDR2 SVGIG (reference sequence). The V and J ends lost 3 bases and 4 bases respectively, with 9 bases between them. The CDR3 covers 12 residues. This sample was taken from a study of cytotoxic CD8 clonotypes in ibrutinib-treated CLL. Study details: Of a cohort that held about 12 relapsed/refractory and around 15 treatment-naive patients, about 18 were IGHV unmutated. Response samples came after a median 12 months of treatment, range 6 to 36.

Notes on the study in general: Researchers report that baseline clonality outpaced age-matched healthy donors and tracked circulating CD8+ T-cell counts.

The TCR sequence derives from a human donor with chronic lymphocytic leukemia. The rearrangement links TRBV30 to TRBJ1-2; D remains unclear. The sample was PBMCs, taken after 36 months of ibrutinib treatment. The CDR3 is CAWSPIFYGYTF. The CDR3 DNA follows: TGTGCCTGGAGCCCAATTTTCTATGGCTACACCTTC.